This note documents a single T cell receptor beta chain sequence. This clonotype is labeled medium-sized (0.01 to 0.1%). The clone's antigen remains unknown. One base away there is no much larger clone; base qualities are not given. The CDR3 goes from the cysteine to the phenylalanine over 15 residues. Just CDR3 DNA is preserved here, 45 bases in frame from base 1. V is reduced by 1 base and J by 6 bases, leaving a spacing of 13 bases between them. From a lookup of the germline V gene, CDR1 and CDR2 are SNHLY and FYNNEI. Library creation used 5' RACE. TCR libraries were constructed from RNA using the SMARTer Human TCR a/b Profiling Kit, with the full V(D)J regions of both alpha and beta chains captured. After amplification, the libraries were purified with AMPure XP beads and validated using the DNA 1000 Kit on an Agilent 2100 Bioanalyzer. The libraries were sequenced on an Illumina MiSeq using the 600-cycle v3 reagent kit, and 2 x 300 bp paired-end reads were generated. As for how the authors treated the data: MiXCR and VDJTools were used to process the reads, with non-productive clonotypes filtered out and clonotypes collapsed by CDR3 amino acid sequence prior to recalculating frequencies. CDR3 sequences were matched against the McPAS-TCR database with a Levenshtein distance of 1 allowed, and UpSet plots were generated in R using UpSetR. The public sequencing data were trimmed at Q25 with fastp and processed into clonotypes with MiXCR by TCRdb, which kept only in-frame beta chains. One record per CDR3 amino acid sequence lists the most common genes and DNA. These V and J calls are TCRdb output, not the study's own analysis. This sample holds some 2,000 distinct CDR3 sequences; over 12% were observed only once. The ten most abundant clones make up approximately 28% of the sample.

RNA from about 9.8e4 to 1.1e6 cultured T cells was extracted using RNeasy Micro or Mini kits with on-column DNase digestion, and the RNA was checked on an Agilent 2100 Bioanalyzer. The sample comes from a study of Epstein–Barr virus B cells in breast cancer (dated by TCRdb to about 2021). Notes on the research overall: Control T cells were expanded by a rapid expansion method using irradiated PBMC feeders, soluble OKT3 and IL-2 at roughly 200 U/ml, and were collected roughly 10-12 days after stimulation. A single-patient case report was conducted to examine whether the T-cell receptor repertoire in triple-negative breast cancer is shaped by tumor-infiltrating EBV+ B cells.

Broader findings and caveats from the paper: All data came from one patient, described as a first proof of concept, and this single-patient design limits how far the findings can be generalized.

The source material was tumor-infiltrating lymphocytes expanded in culture. This TCR derives from a woman between 35 and 50 years old with triple-negative breast cancer. The chain is made from TRBV2 and TRBJ2-1; a tentative D match to TRBD2 spans 6 bases. CDR3 sequence: CASSEVSGAVNEQFF. Here is the DNA: TGTGCCAGCAGTGAAGTATCGGGAGCCGTCAATGAGCAGTTCTTC.